This passage covers 22 T cell receptor beta chains from one sample sequenced in a study of early T cells in non-severe SARS-CoV-2 infection. TCRdb used MiXCR to reprocess the 5' RACE reads, holding one entry per CDR3 protein. The sample consists of 80,000 to 100,000 distinct CDR3 sequences, roughly 9.6% of them appearing once. Here the sequenced sample was whole blood, taken at baseline. These receptors were taken from an adult who was a healthcare worker with PCR-confirmed SARS-CoV-2 infection or an uninfected control (not recorded which).

In this sample, this clonotype turned up many times. The chain uses TRBV14 and TRBJ2-3; tentative D call: TRBD2 (5 bases). This CDR3 comprises 15 residues. Trimming left V 0 bases short and J 0 bases short, with 7 bases between. The germline V gene encodes CDR1 SGHDN and CDR2 FVKESK. The CDR3 DNA is TGTGCCAGCAGCCAAGAGTGGACTAGCACAGATACGCAGTATTTT. Residues: CASSQEWTSTDTQYF.

To note about this clonotype: This may stem from a read error, because a much larger clone lies one nucleotide away. The V gene is TRBV3-1, the J gene TRBJ2-1; D possibly uses TRBD1 or TRBD2 (5 bases each). This CDR3 region has 12 residues. Germline V gene lookup returns CDR1 LGHDT and CDR2 YNNKEL (reference sequence). This CDR3 is CAGSREGNEQFF. In DNA, the CDR3 is TGTGCCGGCAGCCGTGAGGGGAATGAGCAGTTCTTC.

Only a few counts were recorded for this clonotype. The V gene is TRBV7-2, the J gene TRBJ2-5, with 11 bases identical to TRBD2. Germline lookup yields CDR1 SGHTA and CDR2 FQGNSA. The CDR3 has 16 amino acids. After removal of 3 bases from V and 1 base from J, the junction contained 4 bases not matched to a gene. The DNA for the CDR3 is TGTGCCAGCAGCTTTCAGGGACTAGCGGTCCAAGAGACCCAGTACTTC. Its translation: CASSFQGLAVQETQYF.

This clonotype was detected a few times. The V call is TRBV20-1, the J call TRBJ1-2, with 7 bases aligning to TRBD1. The CDR3 is 14 amino acids. The germline CDR1 and CDR2 sequences are DFQATT and SNEGSKA (reference sequence). Losses at the gene ends were 5 bases for V and 2 bases for J; bases not matched to a gene: 8. CDR3 in amino acids: CSAAPGTVNYGYTF. The CDR3 DNA reads TGCAGTGCTGCCCCGGGGACAGTGAACTATGGCTACACCTTC.

The chain carries TRBV28 and TRBJ2-7; D is tentatively TRBD1 or TRBD2 (6 bases each). CDR3 size: 16 residues. Germline V gene sequence: CDR1 MDHEN, CDR2 SYDVKM. Trimming pared 5 bases from V and 3 bases from J, leaving 20 bases between. CDR3 nucleotides: TGTGCCAGCAGTACCCCCGGGGGCTCCTGGAACTACGAGCAGTACTTC. The encoded protein is CASSTPGGSWNYEQYF.

This sequence joins TRBV10-3 and TRBJ2-2; D unclear. The CDR3 length is 14 residues. V lost 0 bases to trimming and J lost 3 bases, with 5 bases between them. In germline, CDR1 is ENHRY, CDR2 SYGVKD. This chain's CDR3 is CAISESPDTGELFF. The CDR3 nucleotides read TGTGCCATCAGTGAGTCTCCCGACACCGGGGAGCTGTTTTTT.

This clonotype was observed a few times. The gene calls are TRBV18 and TRBJ2-3; D is unresolved. Trimming left V 3 bases short and J 1 base short, with 11 bases between. The CDR3 is made up of 15 amino acids. Germline V lookup: CDR1 KGHSH, CDR2 LQKENI. The CDR3 DNA follows: TGTGCCAGCTCACCTCCTTTGGTCGGCACAGATACGCAGTATTTT. Protein: CASSPPLVGTDTQYF.

The chain's CDR3 is CSAPTRALGGHGYTF. CDR3 in DNA: TGCAGTGCTCCGACTCGGGCGCTGGGTGGACATGGCTACACCTTC. The chain has TRBV20-1 and TRBJ1-2; D gene unclear. Germline CDR1 is DFQATT and CDR2 is SNEGSKA (reference sequence). This CDR3 spans 15 amino acids. Trimming removed 5 bases at V and 6 bases at J, with 22 bases between.

This clonotype was observed a handful of times. J is TRBJ2-5 and V is TRBV7-2; D remains ambiguous. V lost 1 base to trimming and J lost 4 bases, with 10 bases between them. The CDR3 spans 14 residues. Germline CDR1 SGHTA, CDR2 FQGNSA. The CDR3 here is CASSLVPGRETQYF. Here the CDR3 DNA reads TGTGCCAGCAGCTTAGTACCAGGAAGAGAGACCCAGTACTTC. Combining the CDR3 with reference TRBV7-2 and TRBJ2-5 gives the whole variable domain GAGVSQSPSNKVTEKGKDVELRCDPISGHTALYWYRQSLGQGLEFLIYFQGNSAPDKSGLPSDRFSAERTGGSVSTLTIQRTQQEDSAVYLCASSLVPGRETQYFGPGTRLLVL.

This clonotype was detected a few times. The chain recombines TRBV7-8 with TRBJ2-1; 7 nucleotides match TRBD1. The J segment lost 3 bases and the V segment lost 5 bases, leaving 13 bases of the junction unmatched. Germline CDR1 SGHVS, CDR2 FQNEAQ. The CDR3 spans 17 residues. As DNA, the CDR3 is TGTGCCAGCAGCCGTACCCCGGGACAGAGACTCTACAATGAGCAGTTCTTC. It translates to CASSRTPGQRLYNEQFF.

The chain has TRBV10-3 and TRBJ1-1; D not resolved. The CDR3 sequence is 13 residues long. The V end lost 2 bases, the J end lost 3 bases, and 7 bases lay between the germline ends. Germline V CDR1 and CDR2: ENHRY, SYGVKD. DNA for the CDR3: TGTGCCATCAGTGAGCCCCTTCACACTGAAGCTTTCTTT. This sequence encodes CAISEPLHTEAFF.

This chain joins TRBV10-3 and TRBJ2-2, with 14 bases that match TRBD2. CDR3 length: 19 amino acids. Germline CDR1 reads ENHRY; CDR2 reads SYGVKD. The V segment lost 7 bases and the J segment 0 bases; nucleotides outside the gene matches: 10. The CDR3 DNA follows: TGTGCCATCAACGGGACTAGCGGGAGCTCTCTCGCGAACACCGGGGAGCTGTTTTTT. This codes for CAINGTSGSSLANTGELFF.

Ten or more counts support this clonotype. This chain uses TRBV5-4 with TRBJ2-1; 8 bases fit TRBD1. After removal of 0 bases from V and 0 bases from J, the junction contained 14 bases not matched to a gene. This CDR3 is built from 20 residues. Germline V gene lookup returns CDR1 SGHNT and CDR2 YYREEE (reference sequence). This CDR3 reads CASSLGGRGRSMSSYNEQFF. The DNA of the CDR3 is TGTGCCAGCAGCTTGGGGGGCAGGGGGCGATCCATGAGCTCCTACAATGAGCAGTTCTTC. The variable domain in full, completed from reference TRBV5-4 and TRBJ2-1, reads ETGVTQSPTHLIKTRGQQVTLRCSSQSGHNTVSWYQQALGQGPQFIFQYYREEENGRGNFPPRFSGLQFPNYSSELNVNALELDDSALYLCASSLGGRGRSMSSYNEQFFGPGTRLTVL.

This clonotype was counted only a few times. The rearrangement links TRBV24-1 to TRBJ1-1; D call uncertain. Between the trimmed V and J ends, which lost 4 bases and 11 bases, there was a span of 13 bases. CDR3 length equals 12 residues. CDR1 KGHDR and CDR2 SFDVKD come from the germline V gene. CDR3 sequence: CATSDPAWRAFF. The CDR3 DNA follows: TGTGCCACCAGTGACCCCGCGTGGAGGGCTTTCTTT.

This sequence joins TRBV5-8 and TRBJ2-7; D is uncertain. CDR1 and CDR2 (germline): SGHTS, YDEGEE. Trimming stripped 1 base from V and 3 bases from J, with 8 bases between. The CDR3 spans 13 residues. CDR3 nucleotides: TGTGCCAGCAGCTTGTTGGGCCGCTACGAGCAGTACTTC. This gives the protein CASSLLGRYEQYF.

The chain joins TRBV18 to TRBJ1-1; D is perhaps TRBD1 (6 bases). The V gene's germline CDR1 is KGHSH and CDR2 LQKENI. There are 15 residues in the CDR3. V dropped 4 bases and J dropped 0 bases, with 12 bases sitting between them. The CDR3 coding sequence is TGTGCCAGCTCACGGGGAGGGGGAGTGAACACTGAAGCTTTCTTT. Translation gives CASSRGGGVNTEAFF.

The rearrangement uses TRBV12-3 or TRBV12-4 and TRBJ1-3, with D unresolved. This CDR3 spans 14 amino acids. The V and J ends lost 6 bases and 0 bases respectively, with 9 bases between them. CDR3 amino acids: CASRFRASGNTIYF. CDR3 DNA: TGTGCCAGCAGGTTTCGGGCCTCTGGAAACACCATATATTTT.

This clonotype was seen ten or more times. V is TRBV7-9 and J is TRBJ2-2; no firm D call. Per the germline V gene, CDR1 is SEHNR and CDR2 is FQNEAQ (reference sequence). There are 12 residues in the CDR3. Trimming removed 10 bases at V and 3 bases at J, with 9 bases between. CDR3 amino acids: CAKRAYTGELFF. The CDR3, as DNA: TGTGCCAAACGCGCCTACACCGGGGAGCTGTTTTTT.

This CDR3 reads CSARIRGTGPYEQFF. DNA for the CDR3: TGCAGTGCTAGAATCAGGGGGACAGGCCCCTATGAGCAGTTCTTC. V and J are TRBV20-1 and TRBJ2-1; 8 bases map to TRBD1. The CDR3 loop spans 15 amino acids. The J segment lost 8 bases and the V segment lost 2 bases, leaving 11 bases of the junction unmatched. Germline V CDR1 and CDR2: DFQATT, SNEGSKA (reference sequence).

In this sample, this clonotype turned up a few times. The chain has TRBV19 and TRBJ1-5, with D unclear. The CDR3 is 13 amino acids. Germline lookup yields CDR1 LNHDA and CDR2 SQIVND (reference sequence). With 10 bases removed from V and 5 bases from J, the gap between germline ends came to 15 bases. DNA of the CDR3: TGTGCCACCTCCCATGACATCCATCAGCCCCAGCATTTT. It yields the protein CATSHDIHQPQHF.

The chain carries TRBV11-2 and TRBJ1-4; D call uncertain. V was trimmed by 1 base and J by 7 bases, leaving 13 bases between them. The V gene's germline CDR1 is SGHAT and CDR2 FQNNGV. The CDR3 covers 15 residues. The CDR3 loop is CASSLGTPNTEKLFF. CDR3 DNA: TGTGCCAGCAGCTTAGGAACACCGAACACTGAAAAACTGTTTTTT.

This clonotype was seen repeatedly, ten times or more. The rearrangement joins TRBV12-3 or TRBV12-4 to TRBJ1-2, with unresolved D. V was pared by 1 base and J by 8 bases, with 11 bases between. The CDR3 has 13 amino acids. The CDR3 spells CASSLGELGGYTF. CDR3 nucleotide sequence: TGTGCCAGCAGTTTAGGGGAACTGGGGGGCTACACCTTC.